A selection of T cell receptor beta chains follows, all from one sample in a study of OX40 agonist ivuxolimab in advanced cancers. Clones were sequenced by immunoSEQ multiplex PCR, and TCRdb holds only the in-frame ones, with some missing. The table lists approximately 70,000 clones, more than 75% of them singletons, with approximately 0.4% in the top ten. The sample consisted of CD4+ or CD8+ T cells sorted from blood, taken in a trial of the OX40 agonist ivuxolimab. These receptors originate from an adult with an advanced solid tumor such as melanoma, head and neck, liver or kidney cancer. Both conserved end residues are part of each CDR3. Each record gives: CDR3 DNA, CDR3 protein, V gene, J gene, clone size, D gene. D genes are given only for firm matches. Not every row has a clone size; where given, it reads once, few, many or a size class.

DNA: TGTGCCAGCGTTACGGACAGGTACACTGAAGCTTTCTTT; CDR3: CASVTDRYTEAFF; V: TRBV28; J: TRBJ1-1; size: NA; D: TRBD1
DNA: TGTGCCAGCACCCTAGATGGACAAACTAATTCACCCCTCCACTTT; CDR3: CASTLDGQTNSPLHF; V: TRBV2; J: TRBJ1-6; size: NA; D: NA
DNA: TGTGCCATCAGTGAGGGAAACAGCGGACTGCTCACTGAAGCTTTCTTT; CDR3: CAISEGNSGLLTEAFF; V: TRBV10-3; J: TRBJ1-1; size: NA; D: NA
DNA: TGCGCCAGCAGCCAAGAGGGAACAGGGAGCTATGGCTACACCTTC; CDR3: CASSQEGTGSYGYTF; V: TRBV4-1; J: TRBJ1-2; size: NA; D: NA
DNA: TGTGCCAGTAGCGTAGACAGGGGGCGAGACTTCTATGGCTACACCTTC; CDR3: CASSVDRGRDFYGYTF; V: TRBV19; J: TRBJ1-2; size: NA; D: TRBD1
DNA: TGTGCTAGTGGTTCCCGACAGGGCCGCCATCAGCCCCAGCATTTT; CDR3: CASGSRQGRHQPQHF; V: TRBV12-5; J: TRBJ1-5; size: NA; D: TRBD1
DNA: TGTGCCAGCAGCTTAGGGATCCAAACGTACGGTTATCAGCCCCAGCATTTT; CDR3: CASSLGIQTYGYQPQHF; V: TRBV28; J: TRBJ1-5; size: NA; D: NA
DNA: TGTGCCAGCAGAGGGGGACATCGCTCCTACGAGCAGTACTTC; CDR3: CASRGGHRSYEQYF; V: TRBV6-1; J: TRBJ2-7; size: NA; D: NA
DNA: TGTGCCAGCAGTTATTTGGGGGCGGGGGAGACCCAGTACTTC; CDR3: CASSYLGAGETQYF; V: TRBV6-5; J: TRBJ2-5; size: once; D: NA
DNA: TGCGCCAGCAGCCAAGCCAGGGTCGATAACTATGGCTACACCTTC; CDR3: CASSQARVDNYGYTF; V: TRBV4-1; J: TRBJ1-2; size: NA; D: NA
DNA: TGTGCCAGCAGTTACAAAACAGGGGGCGGCTACAATGAGCAGTTCTTC; CDR3: CASSYKTGGGYNEQFF; V: TRBV6-6; J: TRBJ2-1; size: NA; D: TRBD1